The 14 T cell receptor beta chains in this list originate from one sample, sequenced in a study of blood T cells in healthy people across ages. Combining a sample-barcoded 5' primer with a J-beta primer mix, a second PCR ran for roughly 7 to 12 cycles. One entry per CDR3 protein results from TCRdb running MiXCR on the 5' RACE reads. The table shows approximately 1,000,000 distinct CDR3 sequences, with under 40% occurring only once. Sequenced: blood. The receptors stem from a man between 18 and 35 years old in good health.

The V gene is TRBV14, the J gene TRBJ2-1, with TRBD2 identical over 7 bases. Germline loops: CDR1 SGHDN, CDR2 FVKESK. The V and J ends lost 5 bases and 2 bases, in that order; junction bases with no gene match: 6. This CDR3 has 15 residues. CDR3 nucleotide sequence: TGTGCCAGCAGCTCGGGACTACCTGCCTACAATGAGCAGTTCTTC. Translated: CASSSGLPAYNEQFF.

The table lists this clonotype with a few counts. V is TRBV7-2 and J is TRBJ1-3, with D hard to call. The CDR3 loop spans 14 amino acids. Per the germline V gene, CDR1 is SGHTA and CDR2 is FQGNSA. V was trimmed by 5 bases and J by 2 bases, leaving 10 bases between them. Written as DNA, the CDR3 is TGTGCCAGCAGCCCACAGATTACTGGAAACACCATATATTTT. Residues: CASSPQITGNTIYF.

This clonotype has more than one count but fewer than ten. J is TRBJ1-2 and V is TRBV2; possible D gene TRBD1, 5 bases. Looked up from germline, CDR1 is SNHLY and CDR2 is FYNNEI. The CDR3 runs to 16 residues. Trimming removed 3 bases at V and 4 bases at J, with 18 bases between. The CDR3: CASSDSRDPGSYGYTF. For the CDR3, the DNA is TGTGCCAGCAGTGACAGCCGGGACCCGGGAAGCTATGGCTACACCTTC.

Notes on this clonotype: At one end the junction does not follow the germline gene, possibly because of a read error. This chain joins TRBV12-3 or TRBV12-4 and TRBJ2-3; 8 bases agree with TRBD2. The CDR3 extends over 17 amino acids. CDR3 nucleotide sequence: TGTGCCAGCAGATCAAGCGGGGGCCCCCGGAGCACAGATACGGAGTATTTT. Its protein is CASRSSGGPRSTDTEYF.

The V and J genes are TRBV5-6 and TRBJ2-1; D call uncertain. The CDR3 is 16 residues long. Per germline, CDR1 SGHDT and CDR2 YYEEEE. Trimming stripped 4 bases from V and 4 bases from J, with 18 bases between. CDR3 DNA: TGTGCCAGCAGCCCCCCCGGAGCGAGAGCTTACAATGAGCAGTTCTTC. Residues: CASSPPGARAYNEQFF.

This clonotype was observed a few times. This chain links TRBV20-1 with TRBJ2-7, with 7 bases that match TRBD1. J gave up 4 bases and V 6 bases, and 15 bases lay outside the gene matches. The CDR3 consists of 15 residues. Germline CDR1 is DFQATT and CDR2 is SNEGSKA (reference sequence). The CDR3 coding sequence is TGCAGTGCGCAAAAGGGACAGTTGGATCTATACGAGCAGTACTTC. Amino acid sequence: CSAQKGQLDLYEQYF.

This clonotype was seen more than once but under ten times. V is TRBV6-5 and J is TRBJ2-1; no reliable D call. The CDR3 spans 16 residues. V was trimmed by 6 bases and J by 0 bases, leaving 15 bases between them. CDR1 is MNHEY and CDR2 is SVGAGI in the germline V gene. Here the CDR3 reads CASSTPQAISYNEQFF. The DNA of the CDR3 is TGTGCCAGCAGCACCCCTCAGGCGATCTCCTACAATGAGCAGTTCTTC.

The count of this clonotype is one. The chain couples TRBV6-6 to TRBJ1-5; maybe TRBD1 (6 bases). CDR1 is MNHNY, CDR2 SVGAGI, per germline (reference sequence). The CDR3 sequence is 13 residues long. The V and J ends lost 8 bases and 4 bases respectively, with 12 bases between them. For the CDR3, the DNA is TGTGCCAGCGGCTACAGGGCTAATCAGCCCCAGCATTTT. Protein product: CASGYRANQPQHF.

V usage is TRBV14 and J usage is TRBJ2-1; 14 bases agree with TRBD2. Trimming removed 6 bases from V and 4 bases from J; junction bases left unmatched: 8. This CDR3 has 17 residues. Germline-derived CDR1 and CDR2 are SGHDN and FVKESK. The CDR3 here is CASSPRTSGGYYNEQFF. The CDR3 nucleotides read TGTGCCAGCAGTCCGCGGACTAGCGGGGGGTATTACAATGAGCAGTTCTTC.

The V and J genes are TRBV7-2 and TRBJ1-5; D might be TRBD1 (6 bases). V was pared by 1 base and J by 9 bases, with 13 bases between. CDR1 and CDR2 from the germline V gene are SGHTA and FQGNSA. The CDR3 contains 14 residues. The CDR3 nucleotides read TGTGCCAGCAGCTTAGAAGGAGGGGGAGTGCCCCAGCATTTT. Amino acid sequence: CASSLEGGGVPQHF.

The chain combines TRBV29-1 with TRBJ1-4; D is possibly TRBD1 (6 bases). V lost 6 bases and J 2 bases, leaving 22 bases between the germline ends. CDR1 and CDR2 from the germline V gene are SQVTM and ANQGSEA. CDR3 length: 17 residues. The CDR3 protein is CSVSGGPLPPTNEKLFF. In DNA form, the CDR3 reads TGCAGCGTGAGTGGGGGCCCCCTCCCCCCTACTAATGAAAAACTGTTTTTT.

The chain recombines TRBV2 with TRBJ2-2, with D perhaps TRBD2 (6 bases). CDR1 and CDR2 (germline): SNHLY, FYNNEI. V dropped 2 bases and J dropped 0 bases, with 10 bases sitting between them. This CDR3 is 16 amino acids long. The CDR3 DNA reads TGTGCCAGCAGTGAACTCGGCGGGACGAACACCGGGGAGCTGTTTTTT. Amino acids: CASSELGGTNTGELFF.

The J gene is TRBJ2-2, the V gene TRBV29-1; D is undetermined. Trimming removed 7 bases at V and 2 bases at J, with 11 bases between. Per the germline V gene, CDR1 is SQVTM and CDR2 is ANQGSEA. The CDR3 loop spans 13 amino acids. This CDR3 is CSAADTNTGELFF. The DNA for the CDR3 is TGCAGCGCCGCCGACACTAACACCGGGGAGCTGTTTTTT.

The chain recombines TRBV13 with TRBJ2-5; D remains ambiguous. The CDR3 is 14 amino acids. The germline V and J ends were trimmed by 3 bases and 11 bases, with 19 bases remaining between them. The germline gives CDR1 PRHDT, CDR2 FYEKMQ (reference sequence). CDR3 sequence: CASSFRANPNEQYF. CDR3 nucleotide sequence: TGTGCCAGCAGCTTTCGAGCCAACCCCAATGAGCAGTACTTC.